Each of the 30 T cell receptor beta chains below was sequenced from the same sample in a study of cytomegalovirus exposure and HLA in healthy donors. PCR employed 60 Vbeta and 13 Jbeta primers. The assay was immunoSEQ multiplex PCR, and TCRdb's table has in-frame clones only and misses some. This sample has around 80,000 clones, with 78% found just once. The sequenced sample consisted of PBMCs. These receptors originate from a man aged 18 to 30 in good health and CMV-seropositive.

The chain carries TRBV6-5 and TRBJ1-2; the D gene is possibly TRBD1 (6 bases). The CDR3 is 16 residues long. Germline loops: CDR1 MNHEY, CDR2 SVGAGI. Trimming removed 0 bases at V and 7 bases at J, with 18 bases between. The CDR3 loop is CASSYSQQGGYGGYTF. CDR3 nucleotides: TGTGCCAGCAGTTACTCCCAACAGGGAGGGTACGGTGGCTACACCTTC.

This clone was found a few times. The V gene is TRBV29-1, the J gene TRBJ2-5; D is uncertain. There are 12 residues in the CDR3. Germline V gives CDR1 SQVTM, CDR2 ANQGSEA. V gave up 0 bases and J gave up 2 bases, with 4 bases separating them. The chain's CDR3 is CSVEERQETQYF. In DNA form, the CDR3 reads TGCAGCGTTGAAGAGCGGCAAGAGACCCAGTACTTC. Combining the CDR3 with reference TRBV29-1 and TRBJ2-5 gives the whole variable domain SAVISQKPSRDICQRGTSLTIQCQVDSQVTMMFWYRQQPGQSLTLIATANQGSEATYESGFVIDKFPISRPNLTFSTLTVSNMSPEDSSIYLCSVEERQETQYFGPGTRLLVL.

The gene calls are TRBV28 and TRBJ1-1; perhaps TRBD1 as D (6 bases). This CDR3 is 11 amino acids long. The V gene's germline CDR1 is MDHEN and CDR2 SYDVKM. V lost 8 bases, J lost 5 bases, and 9 bases lay in between. This chain's CDR3 is CASRGGTEAFF. CDR3 sequence (DNA): TGTGCCAGCCGAGGGGGAACTGAAGCTTTCTTT. The full variable domain, its missing parts supplied by reference TRBV28 and TRBJ1-1, is DVKVTQSSRYLVKRTGEKVFLECVQDMDHENMFWYRQDPGLGLRLIYFSYDVKMKEKGDIPEGYSVSREKKERFSLILESASTNQTSMYLCASRGGTEAFFGQGTRLTVV.

The DNA for the CDR3 is TGTGCCAGCAGTGAAATCGCGGGACTATCCTACGAGCAGTACTTC. Translating gives CASSEIAGLSYEQYF. This chain joins TRBV25-1 and TRBJ2-7; 7 nucleotides align to TRBD2. The V segment lost 2 bases and the J segment 1 base; nucleotides outside the gene matches: 5. The CDR3 consists of 15 residues. CDR1 is MGHDK and CDR2 is SYGVNS in the germline V gene.

This chain connects TRBV6-5 to TRBJ2-3; D possibly corresponds to TRBD1 (7 bases). Germline V gene lookup returns CDR1 MNHEY and CDR2 SVGAGI. Trimming removed 2 bases at V and 2 bases at J, with 11 bases between. The CDR3 consists of 15 residues. The CDR3 is CASSYPGGTTDTQYF. DNA for the CDR3: TGTGCCAGCAGTTACCCAGGGGGGACCACAGATACGCAGTATTTT.

This chain connects TRBV5-1 to TRBJ2-1; a weak D match, TRBD1 (5 bases). This CDR3 has 17 residues. The ends were cut back, 4 bases at V and 0 bases at J, with 17 bases in the middle. In germline, CDR1 is SGHRS, CDR2 YFSETQ. CDR3 sequence: CASSGALLLSSYNEQFF. The CDR3, as DNA: TGCGCCAGCAGCGGGGCCCTACTCCTAAGCTCCTACAATGAGCAGTTCTTC.

This clone was seen a handful of times. The chain employs TRBV18 and TRBJ1-5, with a weak D call TRBD1 (6 bases). The CDR3 totals 14 residues. The germline gives CDR1 KGHSH, CDR2 LQKENI. The V gene lost 3 bases and the J gene lost 3 bases, with 9 bases spanning the gap. The CDR3 DNA sequence: TGTGCCAGCTCACCTCAGGGACACAATCAGCCCCAGCATTTT. Protein product: CASSPQGHNQPQHF.

The V gene is TRBV11-2, the J gene TRBJ2-1; 8 nucleotides align to TRBD2. The CDR3 covers 13 residues. V lost 8 bases, J lost 7 bases, and 7 bases stayed unmatched. Germline lookup yields CDR1 SGHAT and CDR2 FQNNGV. The CDR3 region has the DNA TGTGCCAGCGCAGCGGGAGAAGGGAATGAGCAGTTCTTC. Translating it yields CASAAGEGNEQFF.

V and J are TRBV4-1 and TRBJ2-3, with 12 bases matching TRBD2. Trimming at V came to 1 base and at J to 3 bases, leaving 2 bases not matched to a gene. Germline CDR1 reads MGHRA; CDR2 reads YSYEKL. CDR3 length equals 16 residues. CDR3 sequence (DNA): TGCGCCAGCAGCCAAGGACTAGCGGGAGCAACAGATACGCAGTATTTT. This translates into CASSQGLAGATDTQYF.

A few counts support this clone. The chain's CDR3 is CASREGLAGASSYNEQFF. CDR3 in DNA: TGCGCCAGCAGGGAGGGACTAGCGGGAGCCAGCTCCTACAATGAGCAGTTCTTC. The chain has TRBV5-1 and TRBJ2-1, with 14 bases that match TRBD2. The CDR3 sequence is 18 residues long. Germline lookup yields CDR1 SGHRS and CDR2 YFSETQ. V shed 5 bases, J shed 0 bases, and the junction held 7 bases outside the gene matches.

V is TRBV19 and J is TRBJ1-4; no firm D call. V was trimmed by 1 base and J by 13 bases, leaving 10 bases between them. CDR3 length equals 12 residues. The germline V gene has CDR1 LNHDA and CDR2 SQIVND (reference sequence). The chain's CDR3 is CASSIGEGGLFF. CDR3 sequence (DNA): TGTGCCAGTAGTATAGGTGAGGGCGGACTGTTTTTT. Full variable domain (remainder filled in from reference TRBV19 and TRBJ1-4): DGGITQSPKYLFRKEGQNVTLSCEQNLNHDAMYWYRQDPGQGLRLIYYSQIVNDFQKGDIAEGYSVSREKKESFPLTVTSAQKNPTAFYLCASSIGEGGLFFGSGTQLSVL.

The chain couples TRBV10-2 to TRBJ2-1, with D possibly matching TRBD2 (5 bases). V was cut by 2 bases and J by 8 bases, with 13 bases left in between. This CDR3 has 14 amino acids. Per the germline V gene, CDR1 is WSHSY and CDR2 is SAAADI. CDR3 bases: TGCGCCAGCAGTGAGGATATGGGAGACGATGAGCAGTTCTTC. Translation gives CASSEDMGDDEQFF.

This clone was counted a few times. J is TRBJ2-2 and V is TRBV29-1; TRBD1 matches 10 bases. The V gene's germline CDR1 is SQVTM and CDR2 ANQGSEA. The CDR3 loop spans 15 amino acids. The V gene end was trimmed by 6 bases and the J gene end by 5 bases; junction bases not matched to a gene: 9. The CDR3 sequence: CSVASGTGETGELFF. CDR3 DNA sequence: TGCAGCGTGGCAAGCGGGACAGGGGAGACCGGGGAGCTGTTTTTT.

This chain joins TRBV27 and TRBJ2-7, with a weak D call TRBD1 (5 bases). Germline V CDR1 and CDR2: MNHEY, SMNVEV (reference sequence). The CDR3 is 14 residues long. Trimming removed 5 bases from V and 0 bases from J, with 11 bases in between. The CDR3 bases are TGTGCCAGCAGTGACCAAGACAGCTCCTACGAGCAGTACTTC. Translation gives CASSDQDSSYEQYF.

This chain joins TRBV11-3 and TRBJ2-3, with 9 bases identical to TRBD2. The CDR3 runs 14 residues. J gave up 4 bases and V 3 bases, and 2 bases lay outside the gene matches. The V gene's germline CDR1 is SGHNT and CDR2 YENEEA. The CDR3 nucleotides read TGTGCCAGCAGCTTTAGCGGGAGTGCAGATACGCAGTATTTT. Translation gives CASSFSGSADTQYF.

The genes are TRBV18 and TRBJ1-1; the D gene is possibly TRBD1 (5 bases). This CDR3 has 11 amino acids. Germline V lookup: CDR1 KGHSH, CDR2 LQKENI. With 5 bases removed from V and 10 bases from J, the gap between germline ends came to 11 bases. DNA for the CDR3: TGTGCCAGCTCAGATCAGGGTTTAGCTTTCTTT. It specifies CASSDQGLAFF.

DNA of the CDR3: TGTGCCAGCAAGCGACTAGCGGATGCCGATACGCAGTATTTT. Its protein product is CASKRLADADTQYF. V and J are TRBV7-9 and TRBJ2-3; TRBD2 matches at 9 bases. The CDR3 has 14 residues. Trimming at V came to 7 bases and at J to 6 bases, leaving 8 bases not matched to a gene. The germline gives CDR1 SEHNR, CDR2 FQNEAQ (reference sequence).

The genes are TRBV27 and TRBJ1-2, with 7 bases matching TRBD1. The CDR3 is made up of 13 amino acids. CDR1 is MNHEY, CDR2 SMNVEV, per germline (reference sequence). V lost 6 bases and J lost 3; bases outside the gene matches: 4. CDR3 region: CASRGQNDYGYTF. CDR3 sequence (DNA): TGTGCCAGCAGGGGACAGAATGACTATGGCTACACCTTC.

This clone was found a few times. The chain combines TRBV5-4 with TRBJ2-1; 14 nucleotides line up with TRBD2. Germline values: CDR1 SGHNT, CDR2 YYREEE (reference sequence). V was clipped by 3 bases and J by 6 bases; unmatched bases: 5. There are 16 residues in the CDR3. The DNA for the CDR3 is TGTGCCAGCAGCTCTCCGGGACTAGCGGGAGTCAATGAGCAGTTCTTC. As protein: CASSSPGLAGVNEQFF.

The chain employs TRBV5-1 and TRBJ2-5, with 11 nucleotides matching TRBD1. Losses at the gene ends were 2 bases for V and 2 bases for J; bases not matched to a gene: 5. CDR1 and CDR2 (germline): SGHRS, YFSETQ. The CDR3 is 16 residues long. Written as DNA, the CDR3 is TGCGCCAGCAGCTTAGGACAGGGGGCGTATCAAGAGACCCAGTACTTC. The encoded protein is CASSLGQGAYQETQYF.

The chain links TRBV2 to TRBJ1-5, with a tentative D call TRBD1 (5 bases). Germline V gives CDR1 SNHLY, CDR2 FYNNEI. Trimming removed 3 bases from V and 2 bases from J, with 11 bases in between. The CDR3 sequence is 15 residues long. The chain's CDR3 is CASSEAVGGNQPQHF. The DNA of the CDR3 is TGTGCCAGCAGTGAGGCGGTAGGGGGCAATCAGCCCCAGCATTTT.

V usage is TRBV20-1 and J usage is TRBJ2-7; no reliable D call. V gave up 2 bases and J gave up 3 bases, with 5 bases separating them. Per the germline V gene, CDR1 is DFQATT and CDR2 is SNEGSKA (reference sequence). This CDR3 comprises 11 residues. The DNA of the CDR3 is TGCAGTGCTAGATTCGTCTACGAGCAGTACTTC. This sequence encodes CSARFVYEQYF.

The CDR3 nucleotides are TGTGCCAGCAGCTGGATCCTAGCGGGAGGTACCGGGGAGCTGTTTTTT. Its translation: CASSWILAGGTGELFF. The gene calls are TRBV5-4 and TRBJ2-2, with 11 bases aligning to TRBD2. CDR1 is SGHNT and CDR2 is YYREEE in the germline V gene (reference sequence). The CDR3 spans 16 residues. V trimming: 3 bases; J trimming: 5 bases; junction bases outside the gene matches: 6.

This clone has just one count. V gene TRBV6-6 combines with J gene TRBJ2-1; weak D call: TRBD1 (6 bases). Trimming left V 0 bases short and J 8 bases short, with 14 bases between. Germline-derived CDR1 and CDR2 are MNHNY and SVGAGI (reference sequence). CDR3 length: 15 amino acids. This CDR3 is CASSYSGDPGDEQFF. The CDR3 DNA sequence: TGTGCCAGCAGTTACTCGGGGGACCCAGGGGATGAGCAGTTCTTC.

The chain recombines TRBV12-5 with TRBJ2-5; possible D gene TRBD1, 5 bases. Germline CDR1 and CDR2: LGHNT and FRNRAP. V shed 3 bases and J shed 5 bases, with 7 bases lying between them. This CDR3 is built from 12 residues. CDR3 nucleotide sequence: TGTGCTAGTGGTTTCAGGGCGGAGACCCAGTACTTC. Its translation: CASGFRAETQYF. Using reference TRBV12-5 and TRBJ2-5 for the parts outside the CDR3, the full variable domain is DARVTQTPRHKVTEMGQEVTMRCQPILGHNTVFWYRQTMMQGLELLAYFRNRAPLDDSGMPKDRFSAEMPDATLATLKIQPSEPRDSAVYFCASGFRAETQYFGPGTRLLVL.

The genes are TRBV18 and TRBJ2-5, with TRBD1 matching 8 bases. The length of the CDR3 is 14 residues. With V trimmed by 4 bases and J by 3 bases, 4 bases remained unmatched. Germline assignment: CDR1 KGHSH and CDR2 LQKENI. The CDR3 bases are TGTGCCAGCTCACTAGACAGGGGAAAAGAGACCCAGTACTTC. It encodes CASSLDRGKETQYF.

With regard to this clone: One junction end disagrees with the germline gene, perhaps due to a read error. This chain links TRBV7-7 with TRBJ2-3; TRBD2 matches 7 bases. Germline V lookup: CDR1 SSHAT, CDR2 FNYEAQ (reference sequence). This CDR3 is built from 13 residues. CDR3 sequence reads: CASSTLLGGTQYF. CDR3 DNA: TGTGCTAGCAGCACCCTCCTGGGAGGGACGCAGTATTTT.

V gene TRBV7-9 combines with J gene TRBJ2-7; weak D call: TRBD2 (5 bases). Germline V gene lookup returns CDR1 SEHNR and CDR2 FQNEAQ (reference sequence). Trimming left V 4 bases short and J 0 bases short, with 10 bases between. The CDR3 is made up of 14 amino acids. The CDR3 spells CASSSLGVSYEQYF. CDR3 nucleotide sequence: TGTGCCAGCAGCTCGCTCGGGGTCTCCTACGAGCAGTACTTC.

The chain is built from TRBV10-1 and TRBJ2-2; 7 bases agree with TRBD1. The germline V gene encodes CDR1 WNHNN and CDR2 SYGVQD (reference sequence). V shed 5 bases and J 6 bases; nucleotides not matched to a gene: 3. This CDR3 region has 13 residues. CDR3 nucleotide sequence: TGCGCCAGCAGTCGACAGGGTCCCGGGGAGCTGTTTTTT. This gives the protein CASSRQGPGELFF.

V gene TRBV11-3 combines with J gene TRBJ2-7, with 8 bases lining up with TRBD1. Germline CDR1 SGHNT, CDR2 YENEEA. The junction had 10 bases not matched to a gene; V was cut back by 5 bases and J by 4 bases. The CDR3 spans 15 residues. The CDR3 DNA is TGTGCCAGCAGCCCGAGGACAGGGCTGGAATACGAGCAGTACTTC. It encodes CASSPRTGLEYEQYF.